The clone carrying this T cell receptor (beta chain) has only a few counts. The antigen is not known. CDR3 length: 14 amino acids. The V gene lost 0 bases and the J gene lost 0 bases, with 4 bases spanning the gap. CDR1 is MNHEY, CDR2 SVGAGI, per germline. These data originate in a study of OX40 agonist ivuxolimab in advanced cancers. Autoimmune disease history or systemic immunosuppression barred patients. Libraries were prepared by immunoSEQ multiplex PCR; TCRdb keeps only in-frame clonotypes and omits some of them. Of about 96,000 clones listed, about four fifths were seen once; the top ten hold about 6%. General study results and limits: Partial responders receiving 0.1-3.0 mg/kg showed among the lowest clonal expansion.

Specimen: CD4+ or CD8+ T cells sorted from blood, collected in a trial of the OX40 agonist ivuxolimab. The receptor was isolated from an adult with an advanced solid tumor such as melanoma, head and neck, liver or kidney cancer. The chain is built from TRBV6-5 and TRBJ2-3, with no clear D. The CDR3 protein is CASSYSHSTDTQYF. Here the CDR3 DNA reads TGTGCCAGCAGTTACTCGCACAGCACAGATACGCAGTATTTT.